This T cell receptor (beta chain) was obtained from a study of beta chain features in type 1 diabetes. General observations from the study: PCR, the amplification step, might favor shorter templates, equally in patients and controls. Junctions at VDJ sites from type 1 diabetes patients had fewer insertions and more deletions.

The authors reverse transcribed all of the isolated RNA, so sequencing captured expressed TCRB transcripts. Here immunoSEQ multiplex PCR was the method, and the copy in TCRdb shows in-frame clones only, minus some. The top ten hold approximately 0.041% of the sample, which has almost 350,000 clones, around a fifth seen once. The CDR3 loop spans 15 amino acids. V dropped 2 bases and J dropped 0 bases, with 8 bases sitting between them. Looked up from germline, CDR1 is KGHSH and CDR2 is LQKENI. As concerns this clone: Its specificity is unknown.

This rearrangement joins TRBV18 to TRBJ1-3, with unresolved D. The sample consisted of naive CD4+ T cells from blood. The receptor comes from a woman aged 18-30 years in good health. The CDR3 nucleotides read TGTGCCAGCTCACCAGCACCCAGCTCTGGAAACACCATATATTTT. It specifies CASSPAPSSGNTIYF.